Presented here are 17 T cell receptor beta chains from one specimen sequenced in a study of a mutant IDH1 vaccine in newly diagnosed glioma. No antigens are known for them. The time point here: week 35, safety follow-up. The content of each vaccine dose was 300 ug of mutant IDH1 20-mer peptide, and topical imiquimod accompanied it. Profiling relied on immunoSEQ multiplex PCR, and the TCRdb table lists in-frame clones only, not all of them. The table records approximately 31,000 clones, around 80% of them present only once. This specimen was PBMCs, taken from a glioma patient whose treatment included an IDH1 peptide vaccine. The receptor set was obtained from a man aged 35 to 55 with glioma. Some clones in this sample may be carry-over from other donors' samples.

This clone showed up just a few times. The rearrangement links TRBV30 to TRBJ1-2; D ambiguous. Trimming left V 1 base short and J 0 bases short, with 9 bases between. Germline CDR1 reads GTSNPN; CDR2 reads SVGIG (reference sequence). The CDR3 totals 14 residues. The CDR3: CAWSAYSANYGYTF. The DNA of the CDR3 is TGTGCCTGGAGTGCCTACAGTGCTAACTATGGCTACACCTTC.

The gene calls are TRBV4-1 and TRBJ2-1, with TRBD2 matching 7 bases. The CDR3 extends over 17 amino acids. Germline CDR1 is MGHRA and CDR2 is YSYEKL. V was pared by 1 base and J by 0 bases, with 6 bases of the junction left unmatched. CDR3: CASSQGGRESSYNEQFF. CDR3 nucleotides: TGCGCCAGCAGCCAAGGTGGGAGGGAGAGCTCCTACAATGAGCAGTTCTTC.

V and J are TRBV7-2 and TRBJ2-1; 12 positions match TRBD1. Germline trimming cut 0 bases from V and 10 bases from J; bases unmatched to any gene: 10. This CDR3 region has 17 residues. Germline V lookup: CDR1 SGHTA, CDR2 FQGNSA. The CDR3 DNA sequence: TGTGCCAGCAGCTTAGCGGAGTGGGGACAGGGGGCTTGGGAGCAGTTCTTC. Its protein product is CASSLAEWGQGAWEQFF. The full variable domain, rest sourced from reference TRBV7-2 and TRBJ2-1, is GAGVSQSPSNKVTEKGKDVELRCDPISGHTALYWYRQSLGQGLEFLIYFQGNSAPDKSGLPSDRFSAERTGGSVSTLTIQRTQQEDSAVYLCASSLAEWGQGAWEQFFGPGTRLTVL.

This rearrangement joins TRBV7-9 to TRBJ1-4; D might be TRBD1 (5 bases). V was trimmed by 1 base and J by 4 bases, leaving 13 bases between them. Per germline, CDR1 SEHNR and CDR2 FQNEAQ (reference sequence). This CDR3 is built from 16 residues. The CDR3 is CASSLEVGGGNEKLFF. The CDR3 DNA reads TGTGCCAGCAGCTTAGAAGTCGGGGGGGGTAATGAAAAACTGTTTTTT.

The chain employs TRBV10-3 and TRBJ2-3; D possibly corresponds to TRBD1 (7 bases). V shed 8 bases and J shed 4 bases, with 13 bases lying between them. This CDR3 has 13 residues. CDR1 is ENHRY and CDR2 is SYGVKD in the germline V gene. DNA of the CDR3: TGTGCCATCGGGCAGGGGGGCGCAGATACGCAGTATTTT. This codes for CAIGQGGADTQYF.

The chain combines TRBV1 with TRBJ2-7; TRBD1, the table's D call, was not compared with the DNA. TRBV1 is listed as a pseudogene. This CDR3 has 20 amino acids. Written as DNA, the CDR3 is TGCACCAGCAGCCAACCAAAGGGACAGACCCGAGGGCCGATATCCTACGAGCAGTACTTC. Its translation: CTSSQPKGQTRGPISYEQYF.

The V gene is TRBV27, the J gene TRBJ2-7; D not certain. CDR1 and CDR2 from the germline V gene are MNHEY and SMNVEV (reference sequence). Trimming shortened V by 6 bases and J by 1 base, and 13 bases separated the two germline ends. The CDR3 extends over 14 amino acids. The CDR3 DNA reads as TGTGCCAGCAGGGTTTCAAGTGAATCCTACGAGCAGTACTTC. Its protein product is CASRVSSESYEQYF.

The chain links TRBV29-1 to TRBJ2-7, with a tentative D call TRBD2 (6 bases). This CDR3 contains 14 residues. Germline lookup yields CDR1 SQVTM and CDR2 ANQGSEA. V dropped 7 bases and J dropped 5 bases, with 21 bases sitting between them. DNA of the CDR3: TGCAGCGCGCACCGCGGGGAAGGCGGAGACGAGCAGTACTTC. It encodes CSAHRGEGGDEQYF.

This chain connects TRBV27 to TRBJ2-5; 11 nucleotides match TRBD1. Looked up from germline, CDR1 is MNHEY and CDR2 is SMNVEV (reference sequence). V lost 8 bases to trimming and J lost 5 bases; unmatched junction nucleotides: 7. The CDR3 has 14 residues. Here the CDR3 DNA reads TGTGCCAGCCGGGACAGGGGGACGAGGGAGACCCAGTACTTC. Translating gives CASRDRGTRETQYF.

This clone was picked up a small number of times. This chain connects TRBV19 to TRBJ2-5, with a tentative D call TRBD1 (6 bases). CDR3 length: 14 amino acids. Trimming stripped 3 bases from V and 5 bases from J, with 13 bases between. Germline-derived CDR1 and CDR2 are LNHDA and SQIVND (reference sequence). CDR3 DNA: TGTGCCAGTAGTATGGGGGCAGGGCGGGAGACCCAGTACTTC. Translated, it gives CASSMGAGRETQYF. The whole variable domain, filled in from reference TRBV19 and TRBJ2-5, reads DGGITQSPKYLFRKEGQNVTLSCEQNLNHDAMYWYRQDPGQGLRLIYYSQIVNDFQKGDIAEGYSVSREKKESFPLTVTSAQKNPTAFYLCASSMGAGRETQYFGPGTRLLVL.

This sequence joins TRBV5-1 and TRBJ2-7; TRBD2 might be the D (7 bases). Trimming stripped 0 bases from V and 5 bases from J, with 15 bases between. This CDR3 spans 15 amino acids. The germline V gene encodes CDR1 SGHRS and CDR2 YFSETQ. The CDR3 protein is CASSLVSGGRDEQYF. CDR3 nucleotides: TGCGCCAGCAGCTTGGTATCGGGGGGCCGCGACGAGCAGTACTTC.

The V and J genes are TRBV6-5 and TRBJ2-5; 10 positions agree with TRBD1. Germline V lookup: CDR1 MNHEY, CDR2 SVGAGI. CDR3 length equals 15 residues. Trimming removed 6 bases from V and 6 bases from J; junction bases left unmatched: 10. CDR3 nucleotide sequence: TGTGCCAGCAGCCGAGACAGGGGGCGGGAAAAGACCCAGTACTTC. It specifies CASSRDRGREKTQYF.

This chain links TRBV27 with TRBJ2-1; 7 bases map to TRBD2. CDR3 length equals 14 residues. The V gene's germline CDR1 is MNHEY and CDR2 SMNVEV (reference sequence). After removal of 4 bases from V and 2 bases from J, the junction contained 2 bases not matched to a gene. The DNA for the CDR3 is TGTGCCAGCAGTTGGGGGGGAGCCTACAATGAGCAGTTCTTC. Its translation is CASSWGGAYNEQFF.

The rearrangement uses TRBV10-2 and TRBJ1-5; the D is unclear. Trimming pared 6 bases from V and 12 bases from J, leaving 21 bases between. This CDR3 has 14 residues. Germline assignment: CDR1 WSHSY and CDR2 SAAADI. The CDR3 sequence: CASSQMGMASHQHF. The CDR3 nucleotides read TGCGCCAGCAGCCAAATGGGGATGGCCAGCCACCAGCATTTT.

CDR3 amino acids: CASSRSESVYEQYF. DNA of the CDR3: TGTGCCAGCAGCCGTAGCGAGTCAGTGTACGAGCAGTACTTC. The chain carries TRBV28 and TRBJ2-7; D possibly corresponds to TRBD2 (5 bases). V was clipped by 6 bases and J by 4 bases, with 16 bases between them. Germline V gene sequence: CDR1 MDHEN, CDR2 SYDVKM. This CDR3 comprises 14 residues.

The CDR3 sequence: CASSSPGTGRYGYTF. The CDR3 DNA reads as TGTGCCAGCAGTTCTCCCGGGACAGGCCGATATGGCTACACCTTC. J is TRBJ1-2 and V is TRBV6-1; 8 bases align to TRBD1. The germline CDR1 and CDR2 sequences are MNHNS and SASEGT. CDR3 size: 15 residues. J was trimmed by 5 bases and V by 5 bases; bases with no gene match: 10.

The gene calls are TRBV14 and TRBJ1-2, with 9 positions matching TRBD1. Germline trimming cut 0 bases from V and 7 bases from J; bases unmatched to any gene: 6. CDR1 and CDR2 (germline): SGHDN, FVKESK. The CDR3 is 15 amino acids. DNA of the CDR3: TGTGCCAGCAGCCAAGACCACAGGGGGCTATTTGGCTACACCTTC. It codes for CASSQDHRGLFGYTF.